The clone carrying this T cell receptor (beta chain) was observed at least ten times. The CDR3 spans 15 residues. Trimming at V came to 2 bases and at J to 1 base, leaving 3 bases not matched to a gene. This sample stems from a study of CD8 T cells in ankylosing spondylitis. TCRdb reprocessed the 5' RACE reads with MiXCR, giving one entry per CDR3 protein. The sample has 30,000 to 40,000 distinct CDR3 sequences, less than 4% seen once; the top ten hold around 2.8%. This receptor was identified in a male donor with ankylosing spondylitis or in good health (not recorded which). The specimen sequenced was blood, either unsorted or a sorted T cell fraction (not recorded which). The rearrangement joins TRBV23-1 to TRBJ2-5; 8 nucleotides agree with TRBD2. TRBV23-1 is designated an ORF whose function remains uncertain. This chain's CDR3 is CASSQPGLVQETQYF. CDR3 sequence (DNA): TGCGCCAGCAGTCAACCGGGACTAGTCCAAGAGACCCAGTACTTC.